Reported below is one T cell receptor beta chain. This sample was taken from a study of blood T cell repertoires in COVID-19. Measured with immunoSEQ multiplex PCR; TCRdb has only the in-frame clones, and not every one. The sample lists 180,000 or so clones, more than 70% occurring once. The CDR3 covers 17 residues. The sequence was collected from a person aged 70 to 85 with COVID-19, enrolled during active disease. Sequencing input: peripheral blood. The rearrangement joins TRBV1 to TRBJ2-3; the D call of TRBD2 is as the table states it, not checked on the DNA. TRBV1 is reported as a pseudogene. In DNA, the CDR3 is TGCACCAGCAGCCAAGGGCAGCGGGGGGCCTCCACAGATACGCAGTATTTT. Protein sequence: CTSSQGQRGASTDTQYF.